The clone carrying this T cell receptor (beta chain) was seen many times. Its antigen is unidentified. The data are from a study of T cells in Graves' hyperthyroidism and ophthalmopathy. The diagnostic basis comprised clinical symptoms, serum thyroxine and TRAb, thyroid ultrasound and orbital computed tomography. It was RNA transcripts that yielded the amplified TCR beta CDR3 regions. The HTBI set primed first-round TCR CDR3 RT-PCR. Using its own MiXCR run on the multiplex PCR reads, TCRdb lists one record per CDR3 protein. The data hold a few hundred thousand distinct CDR3 sequences, with just under 25% observed a single time. General study findings and limits: A median 6.5 months before onset, the model predicted ophthalmopathy.

The source of this sequence is a man in his fifties with Graves' hyperthyroidism. Material: blood.

CDR3 in DNA: TGTGCCAGCAGCCCCGGTCGAGCAGGGATTCATGGGCAGTTCTTC. This encodes CASSPGRAGIHGQFF. The chain is built from TRBV7-9 and TRBJ2-1; possible D gene TRBD1, 5 bases. The germline V gene encodes CDR1 SEHNR and CDR2 FQNEAQ (reference sequence). This CDR3 has 15 residues. Trimming left V 5 bases short and J 12 bases short, with 23 bases between.